These 5 T cell receptor beta chains were sequenced from one sample in a study of cytomegalovirus exposure and HLA in healthy donors. Sequenced by immunoSEQ multiplex PCR; TCRdb stores in-frame clones only, minus some. The sample gives about 170,000 clones, 65% to 90% of which show up once; around 2.1% is in the top ten. The sequenced sample consisted of PBMCs. These receptors all come from a woman aged 18 to 35 in good health and CMV-seronegative.

This clone was counted between two and nine times. The rearrangement uses TRBV5-1 and TRBJ2-2; 15 bases align to TRBD2. The germline gives CDR1 SGHRS, CDR2 YFSETQ. V lost 2 bases, J lost 5 bases, and 10 bases stayed unmatched. CDR3 length equals 19 residues. The CDR3 sequence is CASSFGTSGRPPSTGELFF. For the CDR3, the DNA is TGCGCCAGCAGCTTTGGGACTAGCGGGAGGCCCCCGAGTACCGGGGAGCTGTTTTTT.

The J gene is TRBJ2-5, the V gene TRBV6-5, with TRBD2 matching 7 bases. Germline V CDR1 and CDR2: MNHEY, SVGAGI. The CDR3 is made up of 15 amino acids. Trimming took 4 bases from V and 5 from J; bases not matched to a gene: 10. The CDR3 is CASSSLAAAGETQYF. The DNA of the CDR3 is TGTGCCAGCAGTTCGCTAGCGGCTGCAGGGGAGACCCAGTACTTC.

The rearrangement joins TRBV5-1 to TRBJ2-5; 7 nucleotides align to TRBD1. Germline V gives CDR1 SGHRS, CDR2 YFSETQ. There are 14 residues in the CDR3. The junction had 8 bases not matched to a gene; V was cut back by 4 bases and J by 5 bases. The CDR3 region is CASSRDRRRETQYF. Written as DNA, the CDR3 is TGCGCCAGCAGCCGGGACAGAAGACGGGAGACCCAGTACTTC.

This clone was detected a few times. The V call is TRBV27, the J call TRBJ1-2, with a possible D match to TRBD1 (5 bases). The V gene lost 11 bases and the J gene lost 4 bases, with 14 bases spanning the gap. The germline gives CDR1 MNHEY, CDR2 SMNVEV (reference sequence). The length of the CDR3 is 12 residues. This CDR3 reads CAAGGRLYGYTF. The CDR3 nucleotides are TGTGCCGCGGGGGGACGGCTCTATGGCTACACCTTC.

The chain has TRBV7-2 and TRBJ2-5; 14 positions match TRBD2. There are 16 residues in the CDR3. Germline V gene lookup returns CDR1 SGHTA and CDR2 FQGNSA. V shed 4 bases and J 5 bases; nucleotides not matched to a gene: 6. As DNA, the CDR3 is TGTGCCAGCAGCTCCCGACTAGCGGGAGGGAGGGAGACCCAGTACTTC. It codes for CASSSRLAGGRETQYF.